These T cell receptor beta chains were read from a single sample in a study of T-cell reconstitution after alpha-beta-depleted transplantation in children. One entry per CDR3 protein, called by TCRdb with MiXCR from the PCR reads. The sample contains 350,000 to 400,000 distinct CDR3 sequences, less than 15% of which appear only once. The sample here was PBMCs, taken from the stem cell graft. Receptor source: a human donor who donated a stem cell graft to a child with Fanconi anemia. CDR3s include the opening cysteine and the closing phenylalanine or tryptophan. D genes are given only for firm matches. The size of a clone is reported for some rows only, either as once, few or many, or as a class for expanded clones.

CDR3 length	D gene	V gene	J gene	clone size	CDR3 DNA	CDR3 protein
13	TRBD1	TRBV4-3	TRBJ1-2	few	TGCGCCAGCAGCCAAGATCGGGACAGGGGGACCACCTTC	CASSQDRDRGTTF
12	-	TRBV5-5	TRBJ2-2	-	TGTGCCAGCAGCTGGGATACCGGGGAGCTGTTTTTT	CASSWDTGELFF
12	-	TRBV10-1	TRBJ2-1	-	TGCGCCAGCAGTGATGGTGGGACAGAGCAGTTCTTC	CASSDGGTEQFF
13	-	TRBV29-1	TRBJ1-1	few	TGCAGCGGCCGGTGGACAGTCTTTACTGAAGCTTTCTTT	CSGRWTVFTEAFF
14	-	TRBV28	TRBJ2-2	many	TGTGCCAGCAGTTGGGAACAGGAATCCGGGGAGCTGTTTTTT	CASSWEQESGELFF
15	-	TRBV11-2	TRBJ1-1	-	TGTGCCAGCAGCCAATCGTCTTTGGGCAGCACTGAAGCTTTCTTT	CASSQSSLGSTEAFF
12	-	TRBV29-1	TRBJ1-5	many	TGCAGCGTTGGTTCAGGCAATCAGCCCCAGCATTTT	CSVGSGNQPQHF
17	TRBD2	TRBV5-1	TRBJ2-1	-	TGCGCCAGCAGCTGGTTGAGCGGGGGGGCAAGCTACAATGAGCAGTTCTTC	CASSWLSGGASYNEQFF
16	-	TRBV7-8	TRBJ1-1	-	TGTGCCAGCAGCCCCGGGACTCTAGGGAGGAACACTGAAGCTTTCTTT	CASSPGTLGRNTEAFF
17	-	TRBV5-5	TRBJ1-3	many	TGTGCCAGCAGCTTGGTTGCACAGACCTTCTCTGGAAACACCATATATTTT	CASSLVAQTFSGNTIYF
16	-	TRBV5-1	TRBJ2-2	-	TGCGCCAGCAGCTTGGGGGGGGCGCGAGGCACCGGGGAGCTGTTTTTT	CASSLGGARGTGELFF
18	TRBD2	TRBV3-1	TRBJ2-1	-	TGTGCCAGCGAGTCCCCGGGACTAGCGGGGGGTATCTACAATGAGCAGTTCTTC	CASESPGLAGGIYNEQFF
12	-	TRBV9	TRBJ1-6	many	TGTGCCAGCAGCGTAGGGTCACCACCCCTCCACTTT	CASSVGSPPLHF
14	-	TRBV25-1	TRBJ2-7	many	TGTGCCAGCAGTGAATATGGCAGCTCCTACGAGCAGTACTTC	CASSEYGSSYEQYF
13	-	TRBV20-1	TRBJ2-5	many	TGCAGTGCTAGAGATGGGAACCAAGAGACCCAGTACTTC	CSARDGNQETQYF
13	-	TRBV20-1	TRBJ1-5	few	TGCAGTGCTAGTATAGGGGTTGATCAGCCCCAGCATTTT	CSASIGVDQPQHF
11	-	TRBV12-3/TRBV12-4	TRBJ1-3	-	TGTGCCAGGGCAGGGATGAACACCATATATTTT	CARAGMNTIYF
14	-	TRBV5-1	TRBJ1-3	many	TGCGCCAGCAGCTTGGGGCCGGGTGGAAACACCATATATTTT	CASSLGPGGNTIYF
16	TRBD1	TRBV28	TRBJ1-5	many	TGTGCCAGCAGTCCACCATACAGGGGGCCCCATCAGCCCCAGCATTTT	CASSPPYRGPHQPQHF
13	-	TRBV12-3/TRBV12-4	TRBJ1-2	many	TGTGCCAGCAGCCTCAGTATGACCTATGGCTACACCTTC	CASSLSMTYGYTF
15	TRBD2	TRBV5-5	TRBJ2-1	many	TGTGCCAGCAACCGAGCTAGCGGGGGGAGGGGGGAGCAGTTCTTC	CASNRASGGRGEQFF
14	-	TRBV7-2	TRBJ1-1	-	TGTGCCAGCAGCTTAGCGCCAGACTATTCTGAAGCTTTCTTT	CASSLAPDYSEAFF
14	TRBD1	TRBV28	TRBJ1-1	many	TGTGCCAGCAGTTGGACAGGGTCGAACACTGAAGCTTTCTTT	CASSWTGSNTEAFF
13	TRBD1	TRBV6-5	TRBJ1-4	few	TGTGCCAGCAGGGGACAGGGCCGTGAAAAACTGTTTTTT	CASRGQGREKLFF
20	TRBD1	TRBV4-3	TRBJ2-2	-	TGCGCCAGCAGCCGGCTGATGGCCGGGACAGGGGGCAAGAACACCGGGGAGCTGTTTTTT	CASSRLMAGTGGKNTGELFF
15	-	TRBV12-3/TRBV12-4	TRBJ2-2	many	TGTGCCAGCAGTTTATGGGGACTGCACACCGGGGAGCTGTTTTTT	CASSLWGLHTGELFF
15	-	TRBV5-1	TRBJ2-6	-	TGCGCCAGCAGCCCTAACAACTTCGGGGCCAACGTCCTGACTTTC	CASSPNNFGANVLTF
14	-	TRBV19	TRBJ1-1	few	TGTGCCAGTAGTCAAGGACTGCCGAACACTGAAGCTTTCTTT	CASSQGLPNTEAFF
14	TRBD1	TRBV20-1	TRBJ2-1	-	TGCAGTGCTGGGACAGGGTTTCGTGGGAATGAGCAGTTCTTC	CSAGTGFRGNEQFF
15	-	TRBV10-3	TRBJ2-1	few	TGTGCCATCACTAACGACAAGACCTCCTACAATGAGCAGTTCTTC	CAITNDKTSYNEQFF
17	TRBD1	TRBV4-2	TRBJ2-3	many	TGTGCCAGCAGCCAAGATGGGACAGGGGCTAGCACAGATACGCAGTATTTT	CASSQDGTGASTDTQYF
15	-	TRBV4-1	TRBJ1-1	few	TGCGCCAGCAGCCAAGAACCTGGTCTGAACACTGAAGCTTTCTTT	CASSQEPGLNTEAFF
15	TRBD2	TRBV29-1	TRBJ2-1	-	TGCAGCGCTGGGGCTAGCGGCACCCGTTACAATGAGCAGTTCTTC	CSAGASGTRYNEQFF
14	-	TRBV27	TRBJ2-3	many	TGTGCCAGCCAACCAGACTACAGCACAGATACGCAGTATTTT	CASQPDYSTDTQYF
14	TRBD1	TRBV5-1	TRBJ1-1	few	TGCGCCAGCAGCTCAAATACAGGGGGGACTGAAGCTTTCTTT	CASSSNTGGTEAFF
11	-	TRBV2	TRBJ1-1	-	TGTGCCAGCAGGCGCGGGAGTGAAGCTTTCTTT	CASRRGSEAFF
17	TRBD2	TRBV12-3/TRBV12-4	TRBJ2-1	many	TGTGCCAGCAGTCGACTAGCGGGGGTCCTTCGTATGGATGAGCAGTTCTTC	CASSRLAGVLRMDEQFF
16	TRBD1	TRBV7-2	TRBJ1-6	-	TGTGCCAGCAGCTTAGAACCGGGACAGGGTAACTCACCCCTCCACTTT	CASSLEPGQGNSPLHF
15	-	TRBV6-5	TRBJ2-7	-	TGTGCCAGCAGTTACGGGGCAGGGTTTCGTTACGAGCAGTACTTC	CASSYGAGFRYEQYF
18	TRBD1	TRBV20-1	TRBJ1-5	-	TGCAGTGCTAGTCCGACCGGGACAGGGGGCGGGGTAGGTCAGCCCCAGCATTTT	CSASPTGTGGGVGQPQHF
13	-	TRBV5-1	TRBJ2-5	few	TGCGCCAGCAGGGCTACACCTCAAGAGACCCAGTACTTC	CASRATPQETQYF
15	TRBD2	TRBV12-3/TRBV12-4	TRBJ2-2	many	TGTGCCAGCAGAACTAGCGGGGGGGTCCCCGGGGAGCTGTTTTTT	CASRTSGGVPGELFF
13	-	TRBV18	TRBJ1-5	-	TGTGCCAGCTCACCGAGGGAGAATCAGCCCCAGCATTTT	CASSPRENQPQHF
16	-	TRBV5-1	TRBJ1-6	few	TGCGCCAGCAGCTTGGGTGGGCCTCCAACCAATTCACCCCTCCACTTT	CASSLGGPPTNSPLHF
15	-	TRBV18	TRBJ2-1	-	TGTGCCAGCAGTACCGAAGGGTTCTCCTACAATGAGCAGTTCTTC	CASSTEGFSYNEQFF